The clone carrying this TCR beta chain was detected only once. This sample stems from a study of blood T cell repertoires in COVID-19. Study summary: Italy, Spain and the United States were the sources of the convalescent and acute COVID-19 samples. PBMCs, B-cell-depleted T cells, or T cells provided the cDNA or gDNA that made up the material.

Under the authors' procedure: Amplifying reference gene primers gave estimates of nucleated cell counts. Produced via immunoSEQ multiplex PCR; TCRdb's table is partial and in-frame only. Clonal size and the V and J genes are those of that table, whereas D and trimming came from the DNA. The table records around 200,000 clones, approximately 89% of them present only once. The receptor comes from a man in his 70s with acute or convalescent COVID-19. The sequenced sample was peripheral blood.

CDR3 sequence: CASSSAGAGGNNEQFF. The CDR3 region has the DNA TGTGCCAGCAGCTCGGCTGGAGCGGGAGGGAACAATGAGCAGTTCTTC. The chain employs TRBV5-4 and TRBJ2-1; 10 bases line up with TRBD2. The junction had 8 bases not matched to a gene; V was cut back by 3 bases and J by 5 bases. Germline CDR1 and CDR2: SGHNT and YYREEE (reference sequence). This CDR3 has 16 residues.